This T cell receptor (beta chain) comes out of a study of blood T cells in healthy people across ages. Overall study results and limits: Estimates drawn from one million T cells were deemed to understate diversity.

This clonotype has only a few counts. The antigen is unknown. With a J-beta primer mix and a sample-barcoded 5' primer, a second PCR ran roughly 7 to 11 cycles. The template-switch adaptor, which had 12 random nucleotides, put a tag on each cDNA molecule. Each CDR3 protein is one row after TCRdb ran MiXCR on the 5' RACE reads. The data contain just over 800,000 distinct CDR3 sequences, 55% to 65% of them seen just once; the ten biggest clones take up about 30%. V lost 1 base and J lost 4, with 15 bases in between. The V gene's germline CDR1 is LGHNA and CDR2 YSLEER. CDR3 length equals 16 residues. This chain connects TRBV4-3 to TRBJ2-3, with D possibly TRBD2 on 7 matching bases. Sample: blood. The receptor's source is a man in his thirties or forties in good health. The CDR3 bases are TGCGCCAGCAGCCAAGTGAGGGGGGGCGCTTCAGATACGCAGTATTTT. This gives the protein CASSQVRGGASDTQYF.